The entry below describes one TCR beta chain. The authors' processing: Quantification of nucleated cells was approximated via reference gene primer amplification. Assay: immunoSEQ multiplex PCR; the TCRdb copy retains only in-frame clones and omits some. Clone size and V and J calls were adopted from that table, with D and trimming inferred from the DNA. The table shows around 69,000 clones, with over 75% occurring only once. CDR3 length equals 18 residues. Trimming cost V 5 bases and J 2 bases, with 25 bases left between them. Germline V gene lookup returns CDR1 MNHEY and CDR2 SMNVEV (reference sequence). The sample is drawn from a study of blood T cell repertoires in COVID-19. Study in general: The United States, Italy and Spain provided the acute and convalescent COVID-19 samples. PBMCs, B-cell-depleted T cells, or T cells provided the cDNA or gDNA that made up the material.

The sequence was collected from a man in his fifties or sixties with acute or convalescent COVID-19. The rearrangement joins TRBV27 to TRBJ2-7, with a weak D call TRBD1 (6 bases). The sequenced sample was peripheral blood. CDR3 sequence: CASSPSLASTGHTYEQYF. The CDR3 nucleotides are TGTGCCAGCAGTCCCTCCTTAGCTTCTACGGGACACACCTACGAGCAGTACTTC.